This TCR beta chain was sequenced in a study of early stage breast cancer tumors. Study summary: The ER+/PR+/HER2- tumors included roughly 8 ductal and a handful of lobular carcinomas.

General observations from the study: Compared with adjacent normal breast, tumors showed 2 to 2.5-fold denser, more clonal T cells.

Assay used: immunoSEQ multiplex PCR; TCRdb lists only in-frame clones, some missing. The table includes tens of thousands of clones, over 65% detected once. This clone was detected a few times. The antigen remains unidentified. Per germline, CDR1 MGHRA and CDR2 YSYEKL. There are 17 residues in the CDR3. The V end was cut by 1 base, the J end by 1 base, with 15 bases between. This TCR came from a person aged 25 to 40 with breast cancer. The sample was blood. The chain combines TRBV4-1 with TRBJ2-3, with D uncertain. CDR3: CASSQVDMGFRTDTQYF. The CDR3 coding sequence is TGCGCCAGCAGCCAAGTTGATATGGGTTTTCGCACAGATACGCAGTATTTT.